Here is one T cell receptor (beta chain) with its context. The antigen remains unidentified. The data belong to a study of T-cell memory formation after mild COVID-19. General study results and limits: Clones that contracted from day 15 to 85 had balanced CD4/CD8; later expanders were CD4+ biased. For second-wave clones that peaked at day 37, SARS-CoV-2 specificity went unverified.

It was 5'RACE with constant-segment primers that produced the TCR alpha and TCR beta cDNA libraries, which carried sample barcodes and UMIs. TCRdb re-analysed the 5' RACE reads in MiXCR, keeping a single row per CDR3 protein. The data contain tens of thousands of distinct CDR3 sequences, about 6.1% of them singletons. V lost 10 bases, J lost 5 bases, and 9 bases stayed unmatched. From germline, CDR1 is SEHNR and CDR2 FQNEAQ (reference sequence). CDR3 size: 15 residues. The chain is built from TRBV7-9 and TRBJ2-2; 11 bases fit TRBD2. Input material: PBMCs or a T cell subset sorted from them (not recorded which). The clonotype was recovered from an adult who had mild COVID-19 (a few samples of this study predate the infection). Cell type and time point are not known. The CDR3 spells CAIPRASGRTGELFF. The CDR3 DNA is TGTGCCATCCCTCGAGCTAGCGGGAGGACCGGGGAGCTGTTTTTT.